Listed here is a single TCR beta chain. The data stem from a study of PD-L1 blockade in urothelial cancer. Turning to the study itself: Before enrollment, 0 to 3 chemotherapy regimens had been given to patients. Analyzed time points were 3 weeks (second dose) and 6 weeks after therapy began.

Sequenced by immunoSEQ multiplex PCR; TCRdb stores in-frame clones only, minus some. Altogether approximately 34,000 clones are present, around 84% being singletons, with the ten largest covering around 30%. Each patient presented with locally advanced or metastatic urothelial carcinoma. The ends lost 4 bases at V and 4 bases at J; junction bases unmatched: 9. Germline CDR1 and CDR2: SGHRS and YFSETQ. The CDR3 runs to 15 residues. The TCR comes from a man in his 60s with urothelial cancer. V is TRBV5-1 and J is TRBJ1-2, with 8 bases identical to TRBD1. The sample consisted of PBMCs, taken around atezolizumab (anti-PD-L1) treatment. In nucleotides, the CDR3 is TGCGCCAGCAGCGCCCGGGACAGGCGAAGCTATGGCTACACCTTC. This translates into CASSARDRRSYGYTF. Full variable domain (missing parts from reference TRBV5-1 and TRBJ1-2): KAGVTQTPRYLIKTRGQQVTLSCSPISGHRSVSWYQQTPGQGLQFLFEYFSETQRNKGNFPGRFSGRQFSNSRSEMNVSTLELGDSALYLCASSARDRRSYGYTFGSGTRLTVV.